A single sample gave rise to the 14 T cell receptor beta chains below, sequenced in a study of glioma-infiltrating T cells after dendritic cell vaccination. Time point in this sample: after dendritic cell vaccination, including at tumor progression/relapse. Profiled with immunoSEQ multiplex PCR; TCRdb holds only in-frame clones, not every one. This sample yields 55,000 to 75,000 clones, of which roughly four fifths are seen a single time; around 16% belongs to the top ten. The source material was blood, sampled after dendritic cell vaccination. These receptors came from a human donor with glioblastoma.

This rearrangement joins TRBV5-1 to TRBJ1-6; 9 bases are a match to TRBD1. The CDR3 covers 15 residues. Germline loops: CDR1 SGHRS, CDR2 YFSETQ. The V and J ends lost 4 bases and 8 bases, in that order; junction bases with no gene match: 7. This CDR3 is CASSLRQGVDSPLHF. CDR3 bases: TGCGCCAGCAGCCTGAGACAGGGGGTTGATTCACCCCTCCACTTT.

The chain combines TRBV9 with TRBJ1-1, with unresolved D. Trimming cost V 3 bases and J 7 bases, with 10 bases left between them. CDR1 and CDR2 from the germline V gene are SGDLS and YYNGEE. The CDR3 contains 12 residues. The CDR3 protein is CASSDARGEAFF. CDR3 nucleotide sequence: TGTGCCAGCAGCGATGCCCGCGGTGAAGCTTTCTTT.

The chain couples TRBV2 to TRBJ2-7, with 7 bases that match TRBD2. Trimming took 6 bases from V and 2 from J; bases not matched to a gene: 1. Germline CDR1 is SNHLY and CDR2 is FYNNEI. The CDR3 length is 12 residues. Here the CDR3 DNA reads TGTGCCAGCAGGGGGGGGACCTACGAGCAGTACTTC. It codes for CASRGGTYEQYF.

This clone has only one observation. The V and J genes are TRBV5-1 and TRBJ1-1; D may be TRBD1 (6 bases). Deletions cut 4 bases from V and 2 bases from J, with 12 bases between. This CDR3 has 14 amino acids. Germline V gene sequence: CDR1 SGHRS, CDR2 YFSETQ. DNA of the CDR3: TGCGCCAGCAGCATCCGGACAGCCAACACTGAAGCTTTCTTT. Its translation: CASSIRTANTEAFF.

This clone was picked up a small number of times. The V and J genes are TRBV11-2 and TRBJ2-2; 12 bases are shared with TRBD1. J lost 4 bases, V lost 5 bases, and 5 bases had no gene match. The CDR3 spans 16 residues. Germline loops: CDR1 SGHAT, CDR2 FQNNGV. The CDR3 bases are TGTGCCAGCAGCCACAGGGACAGGGGGCCCACCGGGGAGCTGTTTTTT. The encoded protein is CASSHRDRGPTGELFF.

CDR3 sequence reads: CASSPAAGPAEAFF. The DNA of the CDR3 is TGTGCCAGCTCACCAGCGGCAGGGCCAGCTGAAGCTTTCTTT. The V and J genes are TRBV18 and TRBJ1-1; TRBD1 is a possible D gene (5 bases). The germline V gene has CDR1 KGHSH and CDR2 LQKENI. V lost 2 bases and J lost 6, with 13 bases in between. This CDR3 contains 14 residues.

In this sample, this clone turned up a few times. This chain joins TRBV5-4 and TRBJ2-3, with TRBD2 matching 8 bases. There are 15 residues in the CDR3. J lost 1 base, V lost 5 bases, and 6 bases had no gene match. Germline V lookup: CDR1 SGHNT, CDR2 YYREEE (reference sequence). CDR3 bases: TGTGCCAGCAGATCAGCGGGGGCTGGCACAGATACGCAGTATTTT. This codes for CASRSAGAGTDTQYF.

This chain connects TRBV5-1 to TRBJ2-3, with TRBD2 as a possible D gene (6 bases). Germline V CDR1 and CDR2: SGHRS, YFSETQ. Deletions cut 4 bases from V and 6 bases from J, with 15 bases between. The CDR3 is made up of 14 amino acids. DNA of the CDR3: TGCGCCAGCAGCCGGGAGTTCGGGATGGATACGCAGTATTTT. It encodes CASSREFGMDTQYF.

This sequence joins TRBV5-6 and TRBJ1-2, with no clear D. V was cut by 4 bases and J by 8 bases, with 9 bases left in between. From germline, CDR1 is SGHDT and CDR2 YYEEEE. CDR3 length: 11 residues. CDR3 in amino acids: CASSPGDGYTF. The DNA of the CDR3 is TGTGCCAGCAGCCCGGGAGACGGCTACACCTTC.

This clone was counted only a few times. The rearrangement uses TRBV7-9 and TRBJ1-2, with D hard to call. V shed 5 bases and J shed 6 bases, with 10 bases lying between them. Looked up from germline, CDR1 is SEHNR and CDR2 is FQNEAQ (reference sequence). The CDR3 contains 12 residues. CDR3 residues: CASSETRDGYTF. The CDR3 region has the DNA TGTGCCAGCAGCGAAACGAGGGATGGCTACACCTTC.

This chain connects TRBV7-9 to TRBJ2-7, with TRBD1 matching over 7 bases. Germline trimming cut 5 bases from V and 2 bases from J; bases unmatched to any gene: 9. Germline CDR1 and CDR2: SEHNR and FQNEAQ (reference sequence). CDR3 length: 15 residues. The CDR3 sequence is CASSPQDRSAYEQYF. Here the CDR3 DNA reads TGTGCCAGCAGCCCACAGGACAGGTCAGCCTACGAGCAGTACTTC.

This sequence joins TRBV4-1 and TRBJ2-2; 10 bases are shared with TRBD2. Germline-derived CDR1 and CDR2 are MGHRA and YSYEKL. The V segment lost 0 bases and the J segment 2 bases; nucleotides outside the gene matches: 6. The CDR3 loop spans 18 amino acids. In nucleotides, the CDR3 is TGCGCCAGCAGCCAAGAGTTCCTAGCGGGGGCCAACACCGGGGAGCTGTTTTTT. Amino acids: CASSQEFLAGANTGELFF.

This CDR3 reads CASSLAPTGRNTEAFF. The CDR3 DNA reads TGCGCCAGCAGCTTGGCCCCCACAGGGAGGAACACTGAAGCTTTCTTT. The V call is TRBV5-1, the J call TRBJ1-1, with a possible D match to TRBD1 (6 bases). The CDR3 consists of 16 residues. Trimming stripped 0 bases from V and 1 base from J, with 13 bases between. Looked up from germline, CDR1 is SGHRS and CDR2 is YFSETQ.

The chain links TRBV6-5 to TRBJ2-1, with 8 bases lining up with TRBD1. The CDR3 contains 15 residues. Germline CDR1 MNHEY, CDR2 SVGAGI. V was pared by 2 bases and J by 12 bases, with 12 bases of the junction left unmatched. The CDR3 bases are TGTGCCAGCAGTTACGGGGACAGGCACGGGTTTGGGCAGTTCTTC. This sequence encodes CASSYGDRHGFGQFF.